This TCR beta chain was identified in a study of shared clonotypes between healthy human individuals (dated by TCRdb to the early 2020s). About the full investigation: The cohort included a few men and two women between 18 and 49 years of age. Per donor, three plates each were used for CD4 naive and CD4 memory, two for CD8 naive, and one for CD8 memory. Blood TCR repertoires of 5 or 6 healthy adults were deeply sequenced to estimate repertoire size and the extent of clonotype sharing between individuals. To increase sequencing depth and limit assay-specific biases, TCR repertoire library preparation and sequencing were carried out by different laboratories using diverse techniques. Between about 0.85 and 8.9 billion PBMCs per donor were obtained by leukapheresis. General findings and caveats noted by the study authors: Pairwise subsampling indicated that sequencing depth was expected to affect the degree of clonotype sharing among donors. Higher generation probabilities were observed for clonotypes shared by all four sorted-subset donors than for non-shared clonotypes. Because the study included a small number of donors, the genetic and exposure-history diversity represented was limited. Only blood was sampled, and tissue TCR repertoires likely differ from those in blood. Estimated clonotype richness was generally larger for naive than for memory subsets. Approximately 5% of naive CD4, 3.5% of naive CD8, roughly 2.5% of memory CD4, and 0.35% to 0.4% of memory CD8 clonotypes were shared across several donors. Incomplete sequencing was indicated by rarefaction of sorted-subset datasets, despite the large sequencing depth.

The donors were healthy, HIV-negative adults who had no recently reported acute infections or vaccinations. Every donor was a Caucasian adult living in Nashville, Tennessee, USA. CD4+ T cells were enriched through magnetic negative selection, after which naive cells were positively selected on CD45RA and the remaining negative fraction served as the memory subset. After blood collection by leukapheresis, PBMCs were isolated using Ficoll-Histopaque density gradient centrifugation and then cryopreserved in the vapor phase of liquid nitrogen. Analytical flow cytometry was used to check the purity and quantity of each magnetically sorted T cell population. Genomic DNA was isolated from each sorted fraction and quantified by UV absorbance on a Nanodrop 2000c. Using the deep immunoSEQ assay, multiplex PCR amplified TCR CDR3 regions from genomic DNA. For each cell subset, the extracted genomic DNA was distributed evenly across all wells of several immunoSEQ 96-well plates, and each plate served as one replicate. Each replicate PCR for sorted subsets received about 210 ng genomic DNA, equal to about 30,000 T cell genomes. Purified libraries were measured with a Qubit 3.0 fluorometer, size-checked on a Bioanalyzer 2100, and measured again with the KAPA Library Quantification kit. Every immunoSEQ 96-well plate was sequenced on a separate single-read 150-cycle Illumina NextSeq 550 flow cell. The original pipeline was this. Because the immunoSEQ output included only junctional sequences and no quality scores, the filtering could not be the same as the filtering used for full-length reads. Sequences were annotated with PyIR, a Python wrapper for IgBLAST v1.9, using IMGT germline references to assign V/J genes and CDR3. Reads with weak V/J assignments (E-value above 1e-6), missing CDR3, stop codons, out-of-frame junctions, or ambiguous translated residues were removed. V3J clonotypes were defined by identical inferred V gene, J gene, and CDR3 amino acid sequence. Percentage overlap between repertoires was computed as shared unique clonotypes divided by the size of the smaller repertoire. Repertoire richness was assessed with RTK rarefaction, the Chao1 estimator, and Recon v2.1 estimates of unobserved clonotypes. For all TCRbeta clonotypes obtained by the gDNA method from a few donors, generation probabilities were computed with OLGA. The table was pulled from immuneACCESS by TCRdb, which kept in-frame rearrangements only. Such tables lose some clones; where checked, under half of the loss comes from unresolved V genes, and the rest has no known cause. V, J and clone size are those of that table, while D and trimming were read from the DNA. Counted in this sample were 2 million to 2.5 million clones; more than 90% of them appeared once. The ten top clones hold 0.1% to 0.15% of the sample.

Concerning this clone itself: Its antigen is unknown. No clone much larger than this one lies a single base away; base qualities are absent.

From its cysteine to its phenylalanine, the CDR3 spans 16 amino acids. The entry retains the CDR3 DNA only, 48 bases that are in frame from base 1. CDR1 MGHRA and CDR2 YSYEKL are derived from the germline V gene. V is shortened by 2 bases, J by 6 bases, and the region joining them spans 16 bases. Sequencing input: naive CD4+ T cells sorted from blood. The cell subset or site label here, explained by the study, means: CD45RA+ positively selected. The sequence was obtained from a man younger than 35 in good health. This chain is built from TRBV4-1 and TRBJ1-4, with a weak D call of TRBD1 (6 bases match). The CDR3 corresponds to CASSQPRFAGDEKLFF. The nucleotides are TGCGCCAGCAGCCAACCTCGTTTTGCAGGGGATGAAAAACTGTTTTTT.